Here is one T cell receptor (beta chain) with its context. The sample originates from a study of radiotherapy plus CTLA-4 blockade in lung cancer. Method: immunoSEQ multiplex PCR; TCRdb's copy keeps in-frame clones and lacks some. The sample carries 90,000 to 150,000 clones, about 83% recorded once. The TCR sequence derives from a human donor with non-small cell lung cancer who had a partial response to radiotherapy plus ipilimumab. This specimen was peripheral blood, taken from a patient treated with radiotherapy plus ipilimumab.

The CDR3 nucleotides read TGTGCCAGCACTGCAGGGGAGGGTGGCTACACCTTC. Encoded protein: CASTAGEGGYTF. The gene calls are TRBV6-5 and TRBJ1-2; maybe TRBD1 (6 bases). CDR1 and CDR2 from the germline V gene are MNHEY and SVGAGI. There are 12 residues in the CDR3. The V and J ends lost 7 bases and 7 bases respectively, with 13 bases between them.